This TCR beta chain was recorded in a study of T cell repertoires in cytomegalovirus infection (dated by TCRdb to the late 2010s). With regard to the full study: Donor HLA type was relevant to the analysis, because carriage of CMV infection together with the matching HLA type was indicated by public TCR beta signatures.

In its sample, this clonotype was seen many times. Its antigen has not been determined. Base qualities are not recorded, but no much larger clone differs from it by a single base. Instrument used: Illumina HiSeq 1500. TCRdb applied fastp at Q25 and MiXCR to the public reads, then kept only in-frame beta chains. Rows merge per CDR3 protein into single entries with the most common DNA and genes. For this sample the table gives fewer than 700,000 distinct CDR3 sequences, of which about 24% were detected only once. The ten largest clones take up 8% of the sample. Study-wide findings and limitations: The ex vivo response was dominated by HLA-C-restricted CMV-specific TCR beta clonotypes, and the single most frequent clonotype in two of eight donors was supplied by these HLA-C-restricted clonotypes. In both this cohort and an independent roughly 360-donor cohort, the cumulative frequency of public TCR beta family members distinguished carriers of CMV infection plus the relevant HLA type.

V and J are truncated by 5 bases and 3 bases respectively, leaving an intervening sequence of 16 bases. The CDR1 and CDR2 encoded by the germline V gene are SGHTA and FQGNSA. From cysteine to phenylalanine, the CDR3 is 15 amino acids long. Only CDR3 DNA is held: 45 bases, read in frame from base 1. The sample consisted of CD8+ T cells from PBMCs. The sequence derives from a human donor in good health (CMV status not recorded). Some clones in this sample may be carry-over from other donors' samples. The V and J segments used are TRBV7-2 and TRBJ1-1, with no confidently assigned D gene. The CDR3 reads CASSIRSRKDTEAFF. The sequenced DNA is TGTGCCAGCAGCATTCGGTCTAGGAAGGACACTGAAGCTTTCTTT.